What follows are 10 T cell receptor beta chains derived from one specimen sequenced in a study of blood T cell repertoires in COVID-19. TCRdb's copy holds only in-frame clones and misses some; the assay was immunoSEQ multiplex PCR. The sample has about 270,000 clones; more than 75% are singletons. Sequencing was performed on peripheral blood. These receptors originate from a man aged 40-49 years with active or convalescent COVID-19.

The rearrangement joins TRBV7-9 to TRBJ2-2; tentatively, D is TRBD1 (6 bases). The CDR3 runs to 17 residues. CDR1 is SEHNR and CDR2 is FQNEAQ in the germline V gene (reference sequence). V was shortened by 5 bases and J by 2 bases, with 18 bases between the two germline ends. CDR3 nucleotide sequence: TGTGCCAGCAGCCCAAGTCTAGGACAGAGAAACACCGGGGAGCTGTTTTTT. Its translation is CASSPSLGQRNTGELFF.

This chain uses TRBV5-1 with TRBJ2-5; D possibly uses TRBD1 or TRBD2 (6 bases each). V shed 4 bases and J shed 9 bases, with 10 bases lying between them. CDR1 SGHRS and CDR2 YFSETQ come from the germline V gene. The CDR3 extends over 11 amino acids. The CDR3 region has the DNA TGCGCCAGCAGCCTGGAGGGGGCCCAGTACTTC. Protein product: CASSLEGAQYF.

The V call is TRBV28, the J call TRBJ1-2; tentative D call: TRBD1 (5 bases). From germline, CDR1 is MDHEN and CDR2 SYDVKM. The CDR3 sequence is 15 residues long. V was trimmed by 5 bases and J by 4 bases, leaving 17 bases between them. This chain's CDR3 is CASSPREGFTYGYTF. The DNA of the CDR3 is TGTGCCAGCAGTCCCCGGGAGGGGTTTACCTATGGCTACACCTTC.

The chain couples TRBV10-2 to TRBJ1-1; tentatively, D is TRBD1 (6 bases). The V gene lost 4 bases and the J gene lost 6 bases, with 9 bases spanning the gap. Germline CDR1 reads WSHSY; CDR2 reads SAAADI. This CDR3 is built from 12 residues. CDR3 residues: CASSANRAEAFF. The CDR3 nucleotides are TGCGCCAGCAGTGCAAACAGGGCTGAAGCTTTCTTT.

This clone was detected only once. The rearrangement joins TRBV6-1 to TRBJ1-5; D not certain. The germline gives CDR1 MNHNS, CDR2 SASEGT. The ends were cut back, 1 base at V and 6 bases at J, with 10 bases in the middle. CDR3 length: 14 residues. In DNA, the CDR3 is TGTGCCAGCAGTGAAGTTGTCAGAGGTCAGCCCCAGCATTTT. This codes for CASSEVVRGQPQHF.

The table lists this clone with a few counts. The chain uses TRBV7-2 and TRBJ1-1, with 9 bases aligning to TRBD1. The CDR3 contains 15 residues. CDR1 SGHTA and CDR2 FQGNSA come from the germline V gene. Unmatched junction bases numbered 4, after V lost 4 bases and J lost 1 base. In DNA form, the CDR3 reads TGTGCCAGCAGCTCCCCACAGGGGGCGAACACTGAAGCTTTCTTT. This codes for CASSSPQGANTEAFF.

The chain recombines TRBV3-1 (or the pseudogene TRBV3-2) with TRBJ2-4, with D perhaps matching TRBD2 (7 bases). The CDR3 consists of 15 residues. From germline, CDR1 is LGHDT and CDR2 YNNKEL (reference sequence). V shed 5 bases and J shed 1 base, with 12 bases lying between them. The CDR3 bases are TGTGCCAGCAGCTCCGAGGGGGGGGCCAAAAACATTCAGTACTTC. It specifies CASSSEGGAKNIQYF.

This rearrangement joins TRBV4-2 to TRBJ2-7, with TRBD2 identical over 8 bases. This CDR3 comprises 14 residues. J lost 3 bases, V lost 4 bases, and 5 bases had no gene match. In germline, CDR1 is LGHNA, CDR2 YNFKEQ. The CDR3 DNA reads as TGTGCCAGCAGCCCCGGGGGACTAGACTACGAGCAGTACTTC. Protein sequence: CASSPGGLDYEQYF.

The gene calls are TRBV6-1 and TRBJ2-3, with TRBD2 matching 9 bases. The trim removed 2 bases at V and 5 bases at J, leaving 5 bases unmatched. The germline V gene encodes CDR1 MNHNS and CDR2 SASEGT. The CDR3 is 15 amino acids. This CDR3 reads CASSELGLAGDTQYF. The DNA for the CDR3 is TGTGCCAGCAGTGAACTGGGACTAGCTGGAGATACGCAGTATTTT.

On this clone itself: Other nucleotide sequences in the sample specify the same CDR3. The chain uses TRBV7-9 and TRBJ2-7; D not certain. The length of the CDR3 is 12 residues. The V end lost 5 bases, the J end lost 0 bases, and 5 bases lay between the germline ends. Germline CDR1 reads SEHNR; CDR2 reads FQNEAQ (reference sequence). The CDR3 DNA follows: TGTGCCAGCAGCCTAAGCTCCTACGAGCAGTACTTC. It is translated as CASSLSSYEQYF.